These 27 T cell receptor beta chains came from one sample sequenced in a study of TIL therapy for anti-PD-1-resistant metastatic lung cancer. Time point: pre-treatment sample, taken before nivolumab and TIL therapy. The tumor samples were excised metastases, mostly pleural nodules or supraclavicular lymph nodes. The libraries were made with immunoSEQ v3. Measured with immunoSEQ multiplex PCR; TCRdb has only the in-frame clones, and not every one. The sample shows approximately 12,000 clones, roughly 50% of them seen only once. This sample comprised tumor tissue, obtained at baseline. The receptors were gathered from a person aged 25-85 years with non-small cell lung cancer.

This clone was observed a few times. The V call is TRBV18, the J call TRBJ2-1; 9 bases map to TRBD2. Germline V gene data show CDR1 as KGHSH and CDR2 as LQKENI. V gave up 2 bases and J gave up 7 bases; unmatched junction bases: 6. The CDR3 consists of 15 residues. The CDR3 DNA follows: TGTGCCAGCTCACCATTGGGGACTAGCTCAAATGAGCAGTTCTTC. Protein: CASSPLGTSSNEQFF.

V usage is TRBV29-1 and J usage is TRBJ1-5; D is possibly TRBD1 (5 bases). CDR1 and CDR2 (germline): SQVTM, ANQGSEA. This CDR3 has 13 residues. Here the CDR3 DNA reads TGCATCTCCCCCGGGACTGATTATCAGCCCCAGCATTTT. Protein sequence: CISPGTDYQPQHF.

This clone turned up a few times. CDR3 loop: CASSETTGGNQPQHF. CDR3 nucleotides: TGTGCCAGCAGTGAAACAACAGGGGGCAATCAGCCCCAGCATTTT. The rearrangement uses TRBV25-1 and TRBJ1-5, with 7 bases that match TRBD1. The V and J ends lost 2 bases and 2 bases, in that order; junction bases with no gene match: 3. CDR1 is MGHDK and CDR2 is SYGVNS in the germline V gene. CDR3 length: 15 residues.

V and J are TRBV18 and TRBJ2-7; D may correspond to TRBD1 or TRBD2 (5 bases each). From germline, CDR1 is KGHSH and CDR2 LQKENI. The CDR3 loop spans 16 amino acids. The V and J ends lost 3 bases and 0 bases respectively, with 15 bases between them. CDR3 in amino acids: CASSPQGAGVSYEQYF. The CDR3 DNA reads as TGTGCCAGCTCACCCCAGGGCGCGGGCGTCTCCTACGAGCAGTACTTC.

By sample share, this clone is medium-sized. The rearrangement links TRBV5-6 to TRBJ2-7, with D unresolved. The V end lost 2 bases, the J end lost 0 bases, and 0 bases lay between the germline ends. In germline, CDR1 is SGHDT, CDR2 YYEEEE. This CDR3 is built from 11 residues. CDR3 amino acids: CASSFSYEQYF. The CDR3 DNA reads TGTGCCAGCAGCTTCTCCTACGAGCAGTACTTC.

This clone was detected only a few times. The CDR3 loop is CASSRWGQGNNQPQHF. The CDR3 DNA is TGTGCCAGCAGCCGTTGGGGCCAGGGTAACAATCAGCCCCAGCATTTT. The V call is TRBV5-6, the J call TRBJ1-5; D is possibly TRBD1 (5 bases). Germline assignment: CDR1 SGHDT and CDR2 YYEEEE. The CDR3 totals 16 residues. The V gene lost 4 bases and the J gene lost 3 bases, with 17 bases spanning the gap.

The chain recombines TRBV28 with TRBJ2-7; 7 bases line up with TRBD1. Per germline, CDR1 MDHEN and CDR2 SYDVKM. V gave up 2 bases and J gave up 3 bases; unmatched junction bases: 22. The CDR3 covers 20 residues. In DNA form, the CDR3 reads TGTGCCAGCAGTTTAATGGACGGGGTTTTCCGGGACAGCGGATACTACGAGCAGTACTTC. It encodes CASSLMDGVFRDSGYYEQYF.

The V and J genes are TRBV4-1 and TRBJ2-4; 8 nucleotides line up with TRBD2. Germline CDR1 reads MGHRA; CDR2 reads YSYEKL. The CDR3 is 18 amino acids. V shed 1 base, J shed 0 bases, and the junction held 8 bases outside the gene matches. CDR3 region: CASSQVSGGSVAKNIQYF. The CDR3 nucleotides read TGCGCCAGCAGCCAAGTGTCGGGGGGGAGTGTAGCCAAAAACATTCAGTACTTC.

V usage is TRBV3-1 (or the pseudogene TRBV3-2) and J usage is TRBJ2-2; no clear D. The CDR3 runs to 12 residues. Germline V gives CDR1 LGHDT, CDR2 YNNKEL (reference sequence). Trimming left V 4 bases short and J 4 bases short, with 4 bases between. CDR3 in amino acids: CASSRITGELFF. Written as DNA, the CDR3 is TGTGCCAGCAGCCGGATCACCGGGGAGCTGTTTTTT.

The rearrangement joins TRBV27 to TRBJ1-5; no clear D. The germline V gene has CDR1 MNHEY and CDR2 SMNVEV (reference sequence). V gave up 6 bases and J gave up 0 bases, with 15 bases separating them. The CDR3 contains 16 residues. CDR3 coding DNA: TGTGCCAGCAGACCCTCCTCGCAGACTAGCAATCAGCCCCAGCATTTT. Translation: CASRPSSQTSNQPQHF.

The rearrangement links TRBV2 to TRBJ1-2, with 7 bases fitting TRBD1. CDR3 length: 15 amino acids. V lost 3 bases and J lost 4; bases outside the gene matches: 8. The germline V gene has CDR1 SNHLY and CDR2 FYNNEI. The chain's CDR3 is CASSEGQGGGYGYTF. The CDR3 nucleotides read TGTGCCAGCAGTGAGGGGCAGGGGGGAGGCTATGGCTACACCTTC.

This clone came up once. The CDR3: CASSSTSYNEQFF. As DNA, the CDR3 is TGTGCCAGTAGTTCTACCAGTTACAATGAGCAGTTCTTC. The gene calls are TRBV19 and TRBJ2-1; D gene uncertain. The CDR3 is made up of 13 amino acids. The germline V and J ends were trimmed by 5 bases and 4 bases, with 9 bases remaining between them. Per the germline V gene, CDR1 is LNHDA and CDR2 is SQIVND (reference sequence).

Judged by abundance, this clone is medium-sized. The J gene is TRBJ1-4, the V gene TRBV7-8; tentative D call: TRBD1 (5 bases). There are 15 residues in the CDR3. Germline CDR1 is SGHVS and CDR2 is FQNEAQ. Trimming stripped 5 bases from V and 5 bases from J, with 15 bases between. This CDR3 is CASSQLGGGNEKLFF. The CDR3 nucleotides read TGTGCCAGCAGCCAGCTCGGGGGAGGGAATGAAAAACTGTTTTTT.

The gene calls are TRBV7-8 and TRBJ2-3; 7 bases align to TRBD2. Germline-derived CDR1 and CDR2 are SGHVS and FQNEAQ. The V and J ends lost 5 bases and 4 bases, in that order; junction bases with no gene match: 0. This CDR3 has 12 amino acids. The CDR3 sequence is CASSRGADTQYF. The CDR3 DNA reads TGTGCCAGCAGCCGGGGGGCAGATACGCAGTATTTT.

This clone was counted only a few times. The sample has other DNA sequences that encode this CDR3 too. The chain employs TRBV4-1 and TRBJ1-1, with D possibly being TRBD1 (5 bases). The CDR3 has 14 amino acids. V lost 4 bases, J lost 5 bases, and 14 bases lay in between. Germline V gene lookup returns CDR1 MGHRA and CDR2 YSYEKL. CDR3 coding DNA: TGCGCCAGCAGCCTCACGGCTGGGGCGACTGAAGCTTTCTTT. Translation gives CASSLTAGATEAFF.

This chain connects TRBV5-1 to TRBJ2-3; the D gene is possibly TRBD2 (6 bases). The CDR3 extends over 16 amino acids. With 0 bases removed from V and 1 base from J, the gap between germline ends came to 12 bases. Looked up from germline, CDR1 is SGHRS and CDR2 is YFSETQ. The DNA for the CDR3 is TGCGCCAGCAGCTTGGGTTGGGGGGTTCGCACAGATACGCAGTATTTT. The encoded protein is CASSLGWGVRTDTQYF.

By frequency in the sample, this clone is medium-sized. This chain joins TRBV2 and TRBJ1-1; D is ambiguous. V was shortened by 8 bases and J by 4 bases, with 20 bases between the two germline ends. The CDR3 consists of 15 residues. Germline V gene sequence: CDR1 SNHLY, CDR2 FYNNEI. The CDR3 DNA sequence: TGTGCCAGCCGAACAGACCTAGTTTCCTTCACTGAAGCTTTCTTT. As protein: CASRTDLVSFTEAFF.

This clone was observed once. V and J are TRBV19 and TRBJ2-1; a weak D match, TRBD2 (5 bases). Between the trimmed V and J ends, which lost 10 bases and 9 bases, there was a span of 28 bases. The CDR3 is 16 residues long. In germline, CDR1 is LNHDA, CDR2 SQIVND (reference sequence). The CDR3 nucleotides are TGTGCCACCCAAGTATCTGGCGGGCGGTGGTCGGCTGAGCAGTTCTTC. It is translated as CATQVSGGRWSAEQFF.

The V gene is TRBV10-3, the J gene TRBJ1-2; a weak D match, TRBD1 (6 bases). Deletions cut 4 bases from V and 4 bases from J, with 13 bases between. The CDR3 is made up of 14 amino acids. Germline V gives CDR1 ENHRY, CDR2 SYGVKD. DNA for the CDR3: TGTGCCATCAGTGGCGGGCAGGGGAGCTATGGCTACACCTTC. Amino acids: CAISGGQGSYGYTF.

The rearrangement uses TRBV19 and TRBJ1-2, with a weak D call TRBD1 (5 bases). CDR1 and CDR2 from the germline V gene are LNHDA and SQIVND (reference sequence). The CDR3 has 13 amino acids. V was shortened by 7 bases and J by 4 bases, with 13 bases between the two germline ends. This CDR3 is CASTKGVIYGYTF. The CDR3 nucleotides are TGTGCCAGTACGAAAGGGGTGATCTATGGCTACACCTTC.

The rearrangement links TRBV27 to TRBJ2-2; D is possibly TRBD2 (5 bases). The CDR3 has 15 amino acids. Trimming removed 7 bases from V and 0 bases from J, with 12 bases in between. Germline lookup yields CDR1 MNHEY and CDR2 SMNVEV (reference sequence). CDR3 sequence reads: CASTPQRSNTGELFF. The CDR3 DNA is TGTGCCAGCACCCCACAGCGGTCGAACACCGGGGAGCTGTTTTTT.

The chain carries TRBV12-5 and TRBJ2-2, with D unresolved. V was clipped by 4 bases and J by 9 bases, with 6 bases between them. Germline assignment: CDR1 LGHNT and CDR2 FRNRAP. The CDR3 has 11 amino acids. CDR3 nucleotide sequence: TGTGCTAGTGGTTCCCCCTGGGAGCTGTTTTTT. This translates into CASGSPWELFF.

This clone was seen more than once but under ten times. The gene calls are TRBV9 and TRBJ2-3, with a tentative D call TRBD2 (5 bases). Trimming stripped 0 bases from V and 0 bases from J, with 14 bases between. The CDR3 runs to 17 residues. Germline V CDR1 and CDR2: SGDLS, YYNGEE. The DNA of the CDR3 is TGTGCCAGCAGCGTAGGGAGTGAGGGAAGAAGCACAGATACGCAGTATTTT. Translated, it gives CASSVGSEGRSTDTQYF.

This sequence joins TRBV28 and TRBJ2-1; no reliable D call. Germline V lookup: CDR1 MDHEN, CDR2 SYDVKM. V was cut by 1 base and J by 8 bases, with 9 bases left in between. The CDR3 spans 13 residues. Here the CDR3 DNA reads TGTGCCAGCAGTTTATCAGGTAGAGATGAGCAGTTCTTC. It is translated as CASSLSGRDEQFF. The full variable domain, in which reference TRBV28 and TRBJ2-1 provide the parts outside the CDR3, is DVKVTQSSRYLVKRTGEKVFLECVQDMDHENMFWYRQDPGLGLRLIYFSYDVKMKEKGDIPEGYSVSREKKERFSLILESASTNQTSMYLCASSLSGRDEQFFGPGTRLTVL.

This clone was counted a few times. This chain links TRBV5-1 with TRBJ2-7; D gene uncertain. The germline V gene has CDR1 SGHRS and CDR2 YFSETQ. This CDR3 contains 17 residues. V dropped 0 bases and J dropped 4 bases, with 20 bases sitting between them. In DNA, the CDR3 is TGCGCCAGCAGCTTGGCCCCCCAGTCCGGAGTCAAATACGAGCAGTACTTC. Translation gives CASSLAPQSGVKYEQYF.

The sample holds one count of this clone. This chain links TRBV21-1 with TRBJ2-7; TRBD2 is taken as the D call from the table, unchecked against the DNA. TRBV21-1 is termed a pseudogene. CDR3 size: 11 residues. The CDR3 region has the DNA TGTGCCAGCTCTTATTACTACGAGCAGTACTTC. It is translated as CASSYYYEQYF.

This clone turned up a few times. This chain joins TRBV13 and TRBJ1-1, with TRBD1 matching 8 bases. V lost 7 bases, J lost 3 bases, and 7 bases stayed unmatched. CDR3 length: 14 amino acids. Germline V gives CDR1 PRHDT, CDR2 FYEKMQ (reference sequence). CDR3 coding DNA: TGTGCCAGCACCCCGGACAGGGTCGACACTGAAGCTTTCTTT. This encodes CASTPDRVDTEAFF.